The entry below gives a single TCR beta chain sequence along with its context. The data were taken from a study of response to subunit inactivated influenza vaccine. CDR3 length: 14 residues. Deletions cut 3 bases from V and 5 bases from J, with 14 bases between. Germline CDR1 SGHRS, CDR2 YFSETQ. Each CDR3 protein gets one entry after TCRdb re-called the RT-PCR reads with MiXCR. The sample consists of roughly 500,000 distinct CDR3 sequences, approximately 15% of them appearing once. V gene TRBV5-1 combines with J gene TRBJ1-1, with D unclear. The specimen was CD4+ T cells sorted from PBMCs, collected about 24 months after vaccination. This TCR was recovered from a man between 50 and 69 years old who received an inactivated influenza vaccine. Here the CDR3 DNA reads TGCGCCAGCAGCTCCGGTCAACCGGGTACTGAAGCTTTCTTT. It encodes CASSSGQPGTEAFF.